Listed below are T cell receptor beta chains from one sample, sequenced in a study of cytomegalovirus exposure and HLA in healthy donors. Generated by immunoSEQ multiplex PCR, the TCRdb table keeps only in-frame clones and is missing some. The table records fewer than 150,000 clones, 73% of them present only once. Sequencing was carried out using PBMCs. The receptors originated from a human donor in good health. Each CDR3 is given with its conserved first and last residue. Fields, in order: J gene, clone size, V gene, CDR3 protein. Only some rows state a clone size, as once, few, many or a class for expanded clones.

TRBJ2-2 - TRBV6-5 CASSYLPGLQTGELFF
TRBJ2-3 - TRBV9 CASSVGARAADTQYF
TRBJ2-2 - TRBV6-1 CASRVAGVIGELFF
TRBJ1-6 - TRBV7-8 CASSSGQEDSPLHF
TRBJ2-7 - TRBV11-2 CASSVTGTGTPEQYF
TRBJ2-2 - TRBV4-1 CASSPGGGRGRDGELFF
TRBJ2-2 - TRBV7-9 CASSLARRFDTGELFF
TRBJ2-7 - TRBV2 CASRPNRDEQYF
TRBJ2-7 - TRBV15 CATSRDPGQSYEQYF
TRBJ2-7 - TRBV9 CASSADGVEQYF
TRBJ2-7 - TRBV10-3 CAISESGLAAYEQYF
TRBJ2-5 - TRBV11-2 CASSPTGTIETQYF
TRBJ1-5 - TRBV2 CASSRGTQNQPQHF
TRBJ2-3 few TRBV30 CAWMGDFSTQYF
TRBJ1-2 few TRBV19 CASTTPGGYTF
TRBJ2-7 once TRBV9 CASSVDGAGSSYEQYF
TRBJ1-1 - TRBV15 CATTQRDRDEAFF
TRBJ1-1 - TRBV7-6 CASSSRKGGRTEAFF
TRBJ1-1 - TRBV9 CASSVAVGNTEAFF
TRBJ1-1 few TRBV4-1 CASEGIGGLNTEAFF
TRBJ2-5 - TRBV11-2 CASSLTSGAQETQYF
TRBJ2-5 - TRBV6-5 CASYSLAGYETQYF
TRBJ2-3 - TRBV7-9 CASSLSSGNTDTQYF
TRBJ2-7 few TRBV10-3 CATRGGRNNYEQYF
TRBJ2-1 - TRBV28 CASSSGGELYNEQFF
TRBJ1-5 - TRBV30 CAWGPGVNQPQHF
TRBJ2-7 few TRBV19 CASGGTERYEQYF
TRBJ2-3 - TRBV5-6 CASSFSGRTSTDTQYF
TRBJ2-7 - TRBV19 CASSSRGYEQYF
TRBJ2-1 once TRBV7-9 CASSYQGANYNEQFF
TRBJ2-2 - TRBV11-1 CASSIEPDRVNTGELFF
TRBJ2-2 - TRBV2 CASKQGAPTGELFF
TRBJ2-3 - TRBV11-2 CASSLGQVNTDTQYF
TRBJ1-1 few TRBV2 CASMPQGRGTEAFF
TRBJ2-3 - TRBV10-3 CAIRARQGTDTQYF
TRBJ1-4 few TRBV7-9 CASSLDVRRNEKLFF
TRBJ2-3 few TRBV7-9 CSSSPPWRLGTDTQYF
TRBJ1-5 few TRBV5-4 CASSLDRFDQPQHF
TRBJ1-2 - TRBV7-9 CASSSSYRVGNYGYTF
TRBJ1-6 - TRBV11-2 CASSLGHRAGYNSPLHF
TRBJ2-3 few TRBV4-1 CASSQVQTDTQYF
TRBJ2-1 - TRBV10-3 CAIRGRGTSRNEQFF
TRBJ2-5 - TRBV10-3 CAISEAGAGETQYF
TRBJ2-1 - TRBV4-1 CASSQGGGIYNEQFF
TRBJ1-4 - TRBV29-1 CSVVGDRGEKLFF
TRBJ2-1 - TRBV7-2 CASSLGRYEQFF
TRBJ1-4 - TRBV5-6 CASSLSETVRKLFF
TRBJ1-1 - TRBV6-5 CASSYSWGDTEAFF
TRBJ1-2 - TRBV6-5 CASSYSGAVHGYTF
TRBJ2-1 - TRBV11-2 CASSFEYEQFF
TRBJ1-1 - TRBV7-9 CASSLAPREAFF
TRBJ2-1 - TRBV28 CASSLRGTGTYNEQFF
TRBJ1-5 - TRBV19 CASSIFTGLGEPQHF
TRBJ1-2 - TRBV6-1 CASSEEAGGGYTF
TRBJ1-5 - TRBV6-5 CASSYSGTNSNQPQHF
TRBJ2-7 few TRBV13 CASSLGVGVGEQYF
TRBJ2-7 - TRBV29-1 CSVRKTGGEEQYF
TRBJ2-1 - TRBV28 CASSWRAGSSYNEQFF
TRBJ2-7 - TRBV6-4 CASSASGTGGYEQYF
TRBJ2-3 once TRBV21-1 CASSRVVRGRGDTQYF